A single sample gave rise to the 5 T cell receptor beta chains below, sequenced in a study of breast tumors, draining lymph nodes, adjacent tissues. MiXCR, run by TCRdb on the multiplex PCR reads, gives a single entry per CDR3 protein. The sample shows a few hundred thousand distinct CDR3 sequences, approximately 36% of them seen only once. Breast cancer patients provided tissue from their axillary draining lymph nodes. Sequencing was carried out using axillary lymph node tissue. These receptors were taken from a female donor with breast cancer. Some clones in this sample may be carry-over from other donors' samples.

V is TRBV20-1 and J is TRBJ2-7; 10 nucleotides match TRBD1. Germline-derived CDR1 and CDR2 are DFQATT and SNEGSKA (reference sequence). The CDR3 has 13 amino acids. V trimming: 1 base; J trimming: 6 bases; junction bases outside the gene matches: 3. The CDR3 sequence: CSARGQGAGEQYF. The CDR3 DNA is TGCAGTGCTAGAGGACAGGGGGCGGGCGAGCAGTACTTC.

There are many counts of this clonotype. The chain has TRBV24-1 and TRBJ1-5; possible D gene TRBD1, 6 bases. V lost 0 bases, J lost 7 bases, and 18 bases lay in between. The CDR3 runs to 17 residues. The germline gives CDR1 KGHDR, CDR2 SFDVKD. The CDR3: CATSDLRGHNPRQPQHF. The CDR3 nucleotides are TGTGCCACCAGTGATTTGCGGGGACATAACCCTCGGCAGCCCCAGCATTTT.

The rearrangement joins TRBV7-9 to TRBJ1-2; a possible D gene is TRBD1 (6 bases). The CDR3 loop spans 13 amino acids. V was trimmed by 5 bases and J by 8 bases, leaving 15 bases between them. Germline V gene sequence: CDR1 SEHNR, CDR2 FQNEAQ (reference sequence). In DNA, the CDR3 is TGTGCCAGCAGCCCAGGGGTCGGAGGCGGCTACACCTTC. This translates into CASSPGVGGGYTF.

CDR3 protein: CASSETLLTGTGGTGANVLTF. The CDR3 DNA reads as TGTGCCAGCAGTGAAACCCTCCTAACCGGGACAGGGGGCACTGGGGCCAACGTCCTGACTTTC. The rearrangement uses TRBV2 and TRBJ2-6, with 12 bases identical to TRBD1. There are 21 residues in the CDR3. Germline CDR1 is SNHLY and CDR2 is FYNNEI. With V trimmed by 2 bases and J by 2 bases, 13 bases remained unmatched.

The V call is TRBV10-3, the J call TRBJ1-1, with 9 bases matching TRBD1. CDR1 and CDR2 from the germline V gene are ENHRY and SYGVKD. V dropped 10 bases and J dropped 2; count of bases not matched to a gene: 14. The CDR3 consists of 16 residues. For the CDR3, the DNA is TGTGCCACCCAGGGACAGGGCGGGTTCTCTAACACTGAAGCTTTCTTT. Its protein product is CATQGQGGFSNTEAFF.